A selection of T cell receptor beta chains follows, all from one sample in a study of blood T cells in healthy people across ages. TCRdb re-analysed the 5' RACE reads in MiXCR, keeping a single row per CDR3 protein. The sample gives about 1.6 million distinct CDR3 sequences, about 35% of which show up once; approximately 10% is in the top ten. Material: blood. The receptors stem from a woman in her twenties or thirties in good health. Both conserved end residues are trimmed from each CDR3.

j_gene: TRBJ1-6; v_gene: TRBV5-1; CDR3aa: ASSAAGSPLH
j_gene: TRBJ1-4; v_gene: TRBV15; CDR3aa: ATSSGVKKRF
j_gene: TRBJ1-5; v_gene: TRBV3-1; CDR3aa: ASSQDLGDQPQH
j_gene: TRBJ2-1; v_gene: TRBV10-3; CDR3aa: AISEKGTGNEQF
j_gene: TRBJ2-1; v_gene: TRBV20-1; CDR3aa: SAREDRGSYNEQF
j_gene: TRBJ2-5; v_gene: TRBV29-1; CDR3aa: SVERLVPETQY
j_gene: TRBJ2-2; v_gene: TRBV4-1; CDR3aa: ASSQDPSGANTGELF
j_gene: TRBJ2-7; v_gene: TRBV20-1; CDR3aa: SAGTSGSRSYEQY
j_gene: TRBJ2-7; v_gene: TRBV27; CDR3aa: ASSASSGTICYEQY
j_gene: TRBJ2-1; v_gene: TRBV5-4; CDR3aa: ASSFGPDSQGNEQF
j_gene: TRBJ2-1; v_gene: TRBV9; CDR3aa: ASSAAGTTYNEQF
j_gene: TRBJ2-5; v_gene: TRBV20-1; CDR3aa: SALEDSETQY
j_gene: TRBJ1-5; v_gene: TRBV28; CDR3aa: ASSIGTGAQGPQH
j_gene: TRBJ2-7; v_gene: TRBV5-1; CDR3aa: ASSVVTGFDEQY
j_gene: TRBJ2-7; v_gene: TRBV10-3; CDR3aa: AIRPSESSYEQY
j_gene: TRBJ2-1; v_gene: TRBV6-4; CDR3aa: ASSDRSSGSSYNEQF
j_gene: TRBJ2-5; v_gene: TRBV20-1; CDR3aa: SARNHTKGSQY
j_gene: TRBJ2-3; v_gene: TRBV6-5; CDR3aa: ASSYSPGGLVADTQY
j_gene: TRBJ1-1; v_gene: TRBV3-1; CDR3aa: ASSQDRRQGVAF
j_gene: TRBJ1-5; v_gene: TRBV20-1; CDR3aa: SASIEGTARQPQH
j_gene: TRBJ2-7; v_gene: TRBV20-1; CDR3aa: SAWTSGNEQY
j_gene: TRBJ2-7; v_gene: TRBV7-6; CDR3aa: ASSFQQGSNYEQY
j_gene: TRBJ1-2; v_gene: TRBV9; CDR3aa: ASSVGQGSGYT
j_gene: TRBJ2-7; v_gene: TRBV7-9; CDR3aa: ASSSLGDSYEQY
j_gene: TRBJ2-1; v_gene: TRBV5-1; CDR3aa: ASSPGPLLDNEQF
j_gene: TRBJ2-3; v_gene: TRBV20-1; CDR3aa: SASRQLITDTQY
j_gene: TRBJ1-2; v_gene: TRBV7-9; CDR3aa: ASSSDRDRGYT
j_gene: TRBJ2-1; v_gene: TRBV29-1; CDR3aa: SARLLSYNEQF
j_gene: TRBJ2-3; v_gene: TRBV3-1; CDR3aa: ASSRTGSSSGDTQY
j_gene: TRBJ1-6; v_gene: TRBV6-1; CDR3aa: ASSELGAKNSPLH
j_gene: TRBJ2-3; v_gene: TRBV2; CDR3aa: ASDSHTDTQY
j_gene: TRBJ2-3; v_gene: TRBV9; CDR3aa: ASSAPAWGADTQY
j_gene: TRBJ2-5; v_gene: TRBV4-1; CDR3aa: ASSQDSESAAGRGTAGGETQY
j_gene: TRBJ1-5; v_gene: TRBV6-2/TRBV6-3; CDR3aa: ASSRGVSNQPQH
j_gene: TRBJ1-2; v_gene: TRBV7-2; CDR3aa: ASSFYQGRMGYT
j_gene: TRBJ1-2; v_gene: TRBV24-1; CDR3aa: ATSDPTTGYT
j_gene: TRBJ2-1; v_gene: TRBV6-2/TRBV6-3; CDR3aa: ASTPGLAGGNEQF
j_gene: TRBJ2-3; v_gene: TRBV20-1; CDR3aa: SARGPGLAIDTQY
j_gene: .; v_gene: TRBV6-5; CDR3aa: ASRWRYQETQY
j_gene: TRBJ2-3; v_gene: TRBV4-2; CDR3aa: ASSSRGASDAQY
j_gene: TRBJ2-1; v_gene: TRBV3-1; CDR3aa: ASSQDKSSERF
j_gene: TRBJ2-1; v_gene: TRBV20-1; CDR3aa: SGSPGANQKYNEQF
j_gene: TRBJ1-5; v_gene: TRBV7-9; CDR3aa: ASSRILGGARQPQH
j_gene: TRBJ2-7; v_gene: TRBV27; CDR3aa: ASSAGTPLYEQY
j_gene: TRBJ2-7; v_gene: TRBV7-9; CDR3aa: ASSPPIAGAAYEQY
j_gene: TRBJ2-5; v_gene: TRBV6-1; CDR3aa: ASTSGDETQY